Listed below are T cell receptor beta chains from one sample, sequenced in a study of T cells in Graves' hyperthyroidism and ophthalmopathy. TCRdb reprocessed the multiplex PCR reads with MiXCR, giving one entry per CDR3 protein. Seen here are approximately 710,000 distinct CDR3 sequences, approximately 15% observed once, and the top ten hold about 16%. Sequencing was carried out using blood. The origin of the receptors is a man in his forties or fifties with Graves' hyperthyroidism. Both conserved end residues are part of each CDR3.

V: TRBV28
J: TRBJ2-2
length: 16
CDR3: CASSSRTGGNTGKLFF

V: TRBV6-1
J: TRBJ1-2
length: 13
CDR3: CASSNARVYGYTF

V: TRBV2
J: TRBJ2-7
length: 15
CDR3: CASFQGEGGPDEQYF

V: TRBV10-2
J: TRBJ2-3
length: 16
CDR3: CASSPGGQGTTDTQYF

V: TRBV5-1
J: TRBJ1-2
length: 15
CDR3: CASSLGQTISYGYTF

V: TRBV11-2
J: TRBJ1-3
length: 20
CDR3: CASSLVRQIVPSLSGNTIYF

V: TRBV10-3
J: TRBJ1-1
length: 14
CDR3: CAIRTDSHNTEAFF

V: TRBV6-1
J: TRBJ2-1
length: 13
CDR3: CASSYRPRDEQFF

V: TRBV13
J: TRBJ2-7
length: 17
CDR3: CASSLTLTGQGAFEQYF

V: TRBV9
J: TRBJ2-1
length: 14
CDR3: CASNRPSSYNEQFF

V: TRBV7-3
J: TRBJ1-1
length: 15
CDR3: CASSLREGGAVEAFF

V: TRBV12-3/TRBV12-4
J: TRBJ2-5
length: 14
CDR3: CASRTGTLQETQYF

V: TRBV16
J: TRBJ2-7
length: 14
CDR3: CASSQFGRALEQYF

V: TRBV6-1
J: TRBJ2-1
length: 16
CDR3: CASKELAGGTYNEQFF

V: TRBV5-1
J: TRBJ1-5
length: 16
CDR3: CASSLAGGDSNQPQHF

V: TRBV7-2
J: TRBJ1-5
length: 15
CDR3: CASSRGRTSNQPQHF

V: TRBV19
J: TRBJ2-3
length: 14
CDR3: CASSIGPDLDTQYF

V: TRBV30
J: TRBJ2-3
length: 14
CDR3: CAWSGGGGEDTQYF

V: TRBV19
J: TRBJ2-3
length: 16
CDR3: CASSIQLAGGTDTQYF

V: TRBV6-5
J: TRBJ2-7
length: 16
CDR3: CASSYSASGRASEQYF

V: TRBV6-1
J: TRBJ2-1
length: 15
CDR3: CASGTNRDNYNEQFF

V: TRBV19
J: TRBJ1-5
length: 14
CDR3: CASSPRQGLQPQHF

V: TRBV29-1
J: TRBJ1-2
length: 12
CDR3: CSVDSQAYGYTF

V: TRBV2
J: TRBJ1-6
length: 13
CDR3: CASSGGLLSPLHF

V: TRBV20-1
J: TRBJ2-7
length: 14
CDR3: CSASLTGRTNEQYF

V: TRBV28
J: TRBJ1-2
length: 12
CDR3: CASSFALLGYTF

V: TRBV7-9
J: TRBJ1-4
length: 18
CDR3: CASSLVGSAGATNEKLFF

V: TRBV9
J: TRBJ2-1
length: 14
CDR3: CASSVRTGLAEQFF

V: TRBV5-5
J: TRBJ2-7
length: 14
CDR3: CASSSGQEVYEQYF

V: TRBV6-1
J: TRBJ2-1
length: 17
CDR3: CASMSGPNTRPYNEQFF

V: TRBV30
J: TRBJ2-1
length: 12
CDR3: CALEGLYNEQFF

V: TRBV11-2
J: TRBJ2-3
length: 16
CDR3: CASSFFSGSGTDTQYF

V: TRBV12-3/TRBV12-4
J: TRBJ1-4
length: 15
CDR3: CASRQTVATNEKLFF

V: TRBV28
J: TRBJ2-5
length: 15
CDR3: CASSARGPFQETQYF

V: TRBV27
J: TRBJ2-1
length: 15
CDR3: CATRPPGLADNEQFF

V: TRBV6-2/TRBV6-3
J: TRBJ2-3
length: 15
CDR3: CASSYWTSIADTQYF

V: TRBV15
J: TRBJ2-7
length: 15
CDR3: CATSSDPRGSYEQYF

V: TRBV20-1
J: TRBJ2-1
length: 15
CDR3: CSARGTILSYNEQFF

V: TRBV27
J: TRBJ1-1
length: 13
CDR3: CASSFTGPGEAFF

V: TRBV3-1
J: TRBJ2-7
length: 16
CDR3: CASSQEVAGRSYEQYF

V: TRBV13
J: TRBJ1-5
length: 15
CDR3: CASSLRPGSNQPQHF

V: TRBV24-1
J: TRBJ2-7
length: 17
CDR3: CATSDPGPGQSSYEQYF

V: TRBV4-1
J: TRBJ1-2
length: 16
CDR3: CASSQEEQGTAYGYTF

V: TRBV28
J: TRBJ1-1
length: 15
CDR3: CASRISGTGVTEAFF

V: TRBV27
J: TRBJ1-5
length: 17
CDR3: CASSFYVPGVSNQPQHF

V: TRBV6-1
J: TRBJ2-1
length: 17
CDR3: CASSEAPTVQGRDEQFF